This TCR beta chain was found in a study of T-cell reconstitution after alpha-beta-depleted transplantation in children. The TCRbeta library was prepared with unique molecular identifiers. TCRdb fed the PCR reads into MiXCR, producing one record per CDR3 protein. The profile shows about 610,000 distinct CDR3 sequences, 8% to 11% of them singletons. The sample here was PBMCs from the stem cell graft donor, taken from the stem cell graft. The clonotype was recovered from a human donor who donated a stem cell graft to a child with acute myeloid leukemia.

The CDR3 sequence: CASSPQRVADTQYF. The DNA for the CDR3 is TGTGCCAGCTCACCGCAGAGGGTAGCAGATACGCAGTATTTT. The V call is TRBV18, the J call TRBJ2-3; tentative D call: TRBD2 (5 bases). The length of the CDR3 is 14 residues. V was pared by 3 bases and J by 4 bases, with 11 bases between. Germline CDR1 KGHSH, CDR2 LQKENI.